These 24 T cell receptor beta chains were all obtained from the same sample, sequenced in a study of T cell repertoires in cytomegalovirus infection. TCRdb used MiXCR to reprocess the reads, holding one entry per CDR3 protein. The sample shows some 350,000 distinct CDR3 sequences, 15% to 20% of them seen only once. Input material: PBMCs. The receptor source for this set is a human donor in good health (CMV status not recorded). Some clones in this sample may be carry-over from other donors' samples.

The V call is TRBV27, the J call TRBJ1-2; unclear D gene. Trimming cost V 5 bases and J 4 bases, with 11 bases left between them. CDR3 length equals 13 residues. Germline V gene lookup returns CDR1 MNHEY and CDR2 SMNVEV (reference sequence). CDR3 coding DNA: TGTGCCAGCAGTGCAACCGGGAGCTATGGCTACACCTTC. It translates to CASSATGSYGYTF.

Ten or more counts support this clonotype. This sequence joins TRBV7-2 and TRBJ1-5, with 8 bases matching TRBD1. The germline CDR1 and CDR2 sequences are SGHTA and FQGNSA. The junction had 5 bases not matched to a gene; V was cut back by 7 bases and J by 6 bases. This CDR3 is 13 amino acids long. For the CDR3, the DNA is TGTGCCAGCAATGGACAGGGTGGTCAGCCCCAGCATTTT. It yields the protein CASNGQGGQPQHF.

This clonotype was seen more than once but under ten times. This chain links TRBV7-7 with TRBJ2-5, with D tentatively TRBD1 (6 bases). The V end lost 5 bases, the J end lost 4 bases, and 14 bases lay between the germline ends. From germline, CDR1 is SSHAT and CDR2 FNYEAQ (reference sequence). The CDR3 totals 14 residues. CDR3 in amino acids: CASSKSGVRETQYF. The CDR3 coding sequence is TGTGCCAGCAGCAAATCAGGGGTCCGAGAGACCCAGTACTTC.

This clonotype was detected only a few times. The gene calls are TRBV7-8 and TRBJ1-2, with D unclear. Germline-derived CDR1 and CDR2 are SGHVS and FQNEAQ. V was cut by 5 bases and J by 1 base, with 14 bases left in between. The length of the CDR3 is 15 residues. The DNA for the CDR3 is TGTGCCAGCAGCCGAACAACCGGGATTAACTATGGCTACACCTTC. Protein sequence: CASSRTTGINYGYTF.

Concerning this clonotype: The junction departs from germline at one end; a sequencing error may be responsible. The V and J genes are TRBV5-4 and TRBJ1-2; the D is unclear. This CDR3 has 16 residues. Germline assignment: CDR1 SGHNT and CDR2 YYREEE (reference sequence). The CDR3 sequence is CASSLDARAPRYRYTF. The CDR3 DNA follows: TGTGCCAGCAGCTTGGATGCAAGGGCCCCCCGCTATCGCTACACCTTC.

The gene calls are TRBV20-1 and TRBJ2-3, with 12 bases that match TRBD2. The CDR3 sequence is 17 residues long. Germline-derived CDR1 and CDR2 are DFQATT and SNEGSKA (reference sequence). V was pared by 4 bases and J by 4 bases, with 12 bases of the junction left unmatched. As DNA, the CDR3 is TGCAGTGCTACGCCGAGACTAGCGGGGGCTAGAGCAGATACGCAGTATTTT. Translating it yields CSATPRLAGARADTQYF.

This clonotype was observed a handful of times. This rearrangement joins TRBV10-3 to TRBJ2-7, with D unclear. Germline CDR1 and CDR2: ENHRY and SYGVKD. CDR3 length equals 14 residues. The V end was cut by 0 bases, the J end by 7 bases, with 13 bases between. The CDR3 protein is CAISESNWVGEQYF. In DNA form, the CDR3 reads TGTGCCATCAGTGAGTCGAATTGGGTGGGGGAGCAGTACTTC.

The rearrangement joins TRBV2 to TRBJ2-1, with TRBD2 matching 10 bases. This CDR3 region has 19 residues. The ends lost 9 bases at V and 1 base at J; junction bases unmatched: 18. Germline assignment: CDR1 SNHLY and CDR2 FYNNEI. The CDR3 sequence: CARNNPPGTSVISYNEQFF. CDR3 DNA: TGTGCCAGAAACAACCCCCCCGGGACTAGCGTTATTTCCTACAATGAGCAGTTCTTC.

The V gene is TRBV18, the J gene TRBJ2-1; the match to TRBD2 covers 8 bases. The CDR3 has 17 residues. V shed 1 base and J 0 bases; nucleotides not matched to a gene: 5. CDR1 is KGHSH and CDR2 is LQKENI in the germline V gene. CDR3 in amino acids: CASSPRVAGYSYNEQFF. The CDR3, as DNA: TGTGCCAGCTCACCACGGGTAGCGGGATACTCCTACAATGAGCAGTTCTTC.

This clonotype showed up just a few times. The chain has TRBV4-1 and TRBJ2-4, with D unclear. The V gene's germline CDR1 is MGHRA and CDR2 YSYEKL. Trimming took 4 bases from V and 0 from J, leaving 19 bases between them. This CDR3 is 18 amino acids long. The CDR3 nucleotides read TGCGCCAGCAGCCCCCCGTATCTTGAGGAGATAGCCAAAAACATTCAGTACTTC. This encodes CASSPPYLEEIAKNIQYF.

This clonotype was seen ten or more times. This sequence joins TRBV7-6 and TRBJ2-5; weak D call: TRBD1 (5 bases). This CDR3 region has 14 residues. V was trimmed by 1 base and J by 9 bases, leaving 15 bases between them. Germline CDR1 and CDR2: SGHVS and FNYEAQ. DNA for the CDR3: TGTGCCAGCAGCTTAGAGCCAGGGTTGTCGGCCCAGTACTTC. It is translated as CASSLEPGLSAQYF.

This clonotype occurred many times. The CDR3 protein is CASSLGLAGLTDTQYF. CDR3 DNA sequence: TGTGCCAGCAGCCTCGGTCTAGCGGGGCTCACAGATACGCAGTATTTT. The chain is built from TRBV7-2 and TRBJ2-3, with 9 bases that match TRBD2. Germline V gene data show CDR1 as SGHTA and CDR2 as FQGNSA. Trimming cost V 5 bases and J 2 bases; bases outside gene matches: 8. CDR3 length: 16 amino acids.

This chain connects TRBV7-9 to TRBJ2-7; D unresolved. Looked up from germline, CDR1 is SEHNR and CDR2 is FQNEAQ (reference sequence). V was pared by 5 bases and J by 2 bases, with 10 bases between. The CDR3 sequence is 13 residues long. The CDR3 nucleotides are TGTGCCAGCAGCGGATCGGGCCCCTACGAGCAGTACTTC. Translation: CASSGSGPYEQYF.

The chain uses TRBV19 and TRBJ2-1; 8 bases line up with TRBD1. CDR1 and CDR2 from the germline V gene are LNHDA and SQIVND (reference sequence). This CDR3 spans 15 amino acids. J gave up 7 bases and V 3 bases, and 8 bases lay outside the gene matches. The CDR3 protein is CASSMKTGVMNEQFF. CDR3 nucleotide sequence: TGTGCCAGTAGTATGAAGACAGGGGTTATGAATGAGCAGTTCTTC. The whole variable domain, remainder taken from reference TRBV19 and TRBJ2-1, is DGGITQSPKYLFRKEGQNVTLSCEQNLNHDAMYWYRQDPGQGLRLIYYSQIVNDFQKGDIAEGYSVSREKKESFPLTVTSAQKNPTAFYLCASSMKTGVMNEQFFGPGTRLTVL.

This chain links TRBV6-1 with TRBJ1-1; D is undetermined. V was cut by 7 bases and J by 6 bases, with 18 bases left in between. Germline V gene data show CDR1 as MNHNS and CDR2 as SASEGT. This CDR3 is built from 14 residues. The CDR3 loop reads CASTSQDLDAEAFF. For the CDR3, the DNA is TGTGCCAGCACCTCTCAAGACCTCGACGCTGAAGCTTTCTTT.

The CDR3 nucleotides read TGCGCCAGCAGCCAAGAGTGGGGACAGATCTACAATGAGCAGTTCTTC. This gives the protein CASSQEWGQIYNEQFF. The chain joins TRBV4-1 to TRBJ2-1; TRBD1 matches at 7 bases. Per the germline V gene, CDR1 is MGHRA and CDR2 is YSYEKL. This CDR3 has 16 amino acids. After removal of 0 bases from V and 3 bases from J, the junction contained 5 bases not matched to a gene.

This clonotype was counted at least ten times. This chain uses TRBV6-5 with TRBJ2-6; no firm D call. Trimming shortened V by 0 bases and J by 5 bases, and 5 bases separated the two germline ends. The CDR3 is 14 residues long. Looked up from germline, CDR1 is MNHEY and CDR2 is SVGAGI. CDR3 sequence (DNA): TGTGCCAGCAGTTACTCCACCTGGGCCAACGTCCTGACTTTC. Protein sequence: CASSYSTWANVLTF.

This clonotype was counted between two and nine times. The V and J genes are TRBV20-1 and TRBJ2-3; 8 nucleotides agree with TRBD2. This CDR3 is 14 amino acids long. Germline V gene data show CDR1 as DFQATT and CDR2 as SNEGSKA (reference sequence). The V segment lost 6 bases and the J segment 5 bases; nucleotides outside the gene matches: 10. This CDR3 is CSAMTSAAEDTQYF. The CDR3 nucleotides are TGCAGTGCCATGACTAGCGCTGCGGAAGATACGCAGTATTTT.

V usage is TRBV20-1 and J usage is TRBJ2-3; 9 nucleotides agree with TRBD2. J lost 2 bases, V lost 2 bases, and 11 bases had no gene match. Germline assignment: CDR1 DFQATT and CDR2 SNEGSKA (reference sequence). The CDR3 covers 17 residues. The CDR3 bases are TGCAGTGCTAGAACCTCCTTAAGCGGGGGGCCCACAGATACGCAGTATTTT. Its translation: CSARTSLSGGPTDTQYF.

J is TRBJ2-1 and V is TRBV28, with TRBD2 identical over 12 bases. From germline, CDR1 is MDHEN and CDR2 SYDVKM. This CDR3 region has 15 residues. V was clipped by 2 bases and J by 12 bases; unmatched bases: 8. The CDR3 reads CASSLPTSGGDGQFF. The CDR3 DNA reads TGTGCCAGCAGTTTACCGACTAGCGGGGGTGATGGGCAGTTCTTC.

Many counts were recorded for this clonotype. V usage is TRBV7-2 and J usage is TRBJ2-1; TRBD2 agrees at 8 bases. This CDR3 is 16 amino acids long. CDR1 and CDR2 (germline): SGHTA, FQGNSA. V shed 0 bases, J shed 3 bases, and the junction held 4 bases outside the gene matches. The CDR3 reads CASSLAAGDYYNEQFF. The CDR3 DNA is TGTGCCAGCAGCTTAGCAGCGGGGGACTACTACAATGAGCAGTTCTTC.

In its sample, this clonotype was seen a few times. One junction end does not reproduce the germline sequence, and a read error may be involved. The rearrangement links TRBV2 to TRBJ2-6; no clear D. Germline values: CDR1 SNHLY, CDR2 FYNNEI. This CDR3 contains 17 residues. CDR3 amino acids: CASSEGYHFSGANVLTF. The DNA of the CDR3 is TGTGCCAGCAGCGAAGGGTATCACTTCTCTGGGGCCAACGTCCTGACTTTC.

This clonotype was detected a few times. The chain links TRBV7-2 to TRBJ2-3; D is unclear. The ends were cut back, 5 bases at V and 7 bases at J, with 22 bases in the middle. This CDR3 is 16 amino acids long. Germline assignment: CDR1 SGHTA and CDR2 FQGNSA. CDR3 loop: CASSISRPRPLHTQYF. The CDR3 region has the DNA TGTGCCAGCAGCATATCCCGGCCTCGTCCCCTCCATACGCAGTATTTT.

The chain has TRBV11-2 and TRBJ2-1, with 8 bases identical to TRBD1. V gave up 4 bases and J gave up 7 bases; unmatched junction bases: 12. The CDR3 is 16 amino acids. Germline V lookup: CDR1 SGHAT, CDR2 FQNNGV. The CDR3 loop reads CASSSAGGGRSNEQFF. CDR3 sequence (DNA): TGTGCCAGCAGCTCTGCAGGGGGCGGACGTTCGAATGAGCAGTTCTTC.